The following is a T cell receptor beta chain sequence with its context. Original methodology: Scientists estimated how many nucleated cells there were by amplifying reference gene primers. Method: immunoSEQ multiplex PCR; TCRdb's copy keeps in-frame clones and lacks some. The DNA gave D and trimming, while V, J and clone size come from that table. The repertoire holds 150,000 to 190,000 clones, with roughly 85% as singletons. The V end was cut by 3 bases, the J end by 10 bases, with 17 bases between. The CDR3 runs to 14 residues. Germline-derived CDR1 and CDR2 are SGDLS and YYNGEE. The entry originates in a study of blood T cell repertoires in COVID-19. Looking at the study overall: The United States, Italy and Spain were the sources of the acute and convalescent COVID-19 samples.

Recruited during active infection, patients (from Seattle) were subsequently followed longitudinally. The receptor was isolated from an older woman with COVID-19, enrolled during active disease. The specimen sequenced was peripheral blood. The chain carries TRBV9 and TRBJ2-1, with a possible D match to TRBD2 (5 bases). For the CDR3, the DNA is TGTGCCAGCAGCGGGGGTGGGAGCGATACGGAGCAGTTCTTC. Residues: CASSGGGSDTEQFF.